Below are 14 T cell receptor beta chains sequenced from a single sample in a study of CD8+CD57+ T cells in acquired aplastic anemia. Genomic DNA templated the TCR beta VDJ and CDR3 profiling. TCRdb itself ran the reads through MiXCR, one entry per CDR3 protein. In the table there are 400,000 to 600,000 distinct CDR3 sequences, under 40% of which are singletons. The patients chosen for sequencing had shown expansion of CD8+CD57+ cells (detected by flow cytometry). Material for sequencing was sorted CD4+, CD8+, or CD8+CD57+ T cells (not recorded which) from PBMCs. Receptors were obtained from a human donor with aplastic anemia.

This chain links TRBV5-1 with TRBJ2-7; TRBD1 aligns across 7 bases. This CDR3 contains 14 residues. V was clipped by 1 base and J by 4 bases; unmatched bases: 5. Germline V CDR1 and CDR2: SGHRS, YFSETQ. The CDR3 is CASSLRGPVYEQYF. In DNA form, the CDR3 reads TGCGCCAGCAGCTTGAGGGGGCCGGTGTACGAGCAGTACTTC.

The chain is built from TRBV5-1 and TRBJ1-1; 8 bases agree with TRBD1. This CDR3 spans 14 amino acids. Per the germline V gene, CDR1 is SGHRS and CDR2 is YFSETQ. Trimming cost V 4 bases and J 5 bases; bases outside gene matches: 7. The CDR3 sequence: CASSHGTGKTEAFF. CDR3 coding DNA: TGCGCCAGCAGCCACGGGACAGGAAAAACTGAAGCTTTCTTT.

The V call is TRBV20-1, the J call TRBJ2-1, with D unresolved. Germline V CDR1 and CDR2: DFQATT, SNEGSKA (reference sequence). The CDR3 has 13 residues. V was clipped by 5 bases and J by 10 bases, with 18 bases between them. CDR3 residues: CSADSSVVGEQFF. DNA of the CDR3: TGCAGTGCTGACTCATCCGTAGTGGGGGAGCAGTTCTTC.

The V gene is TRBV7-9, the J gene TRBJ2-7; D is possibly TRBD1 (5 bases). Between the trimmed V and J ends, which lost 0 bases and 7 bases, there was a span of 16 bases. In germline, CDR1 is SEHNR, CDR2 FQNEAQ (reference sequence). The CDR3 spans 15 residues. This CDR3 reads CASSLAAGHSGEQYF. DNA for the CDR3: TGTGCCAGCAGCTTAGCGGCAGGACACTCCGGGGAGCAGTACTTC.

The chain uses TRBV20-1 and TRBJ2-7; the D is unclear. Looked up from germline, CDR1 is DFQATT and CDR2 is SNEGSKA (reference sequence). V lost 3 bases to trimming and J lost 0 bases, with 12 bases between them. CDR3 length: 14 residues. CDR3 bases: TGCAGTGCTAGGCAAAGGATAAGCTCCTACGAGCAGTACTTC. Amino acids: CSARQRISSYEQYF.

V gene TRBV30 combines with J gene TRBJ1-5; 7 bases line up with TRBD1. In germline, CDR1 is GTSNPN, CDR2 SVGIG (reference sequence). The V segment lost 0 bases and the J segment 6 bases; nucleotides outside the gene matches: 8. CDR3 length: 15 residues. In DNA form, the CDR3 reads TGTGCCTGGAGTGTAGGGGGACAGAGGGCTCAGCCCCAGCATTTT. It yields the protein CAWSVGGQRAQPQHF.

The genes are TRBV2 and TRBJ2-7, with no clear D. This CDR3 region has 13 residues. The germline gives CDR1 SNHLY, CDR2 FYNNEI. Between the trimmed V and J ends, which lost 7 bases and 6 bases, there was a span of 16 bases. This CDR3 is CASIRAKAAEQYF. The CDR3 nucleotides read TGTGCCAGCATACGCGCCAAGGCGGCCGAGCAGTACTTC. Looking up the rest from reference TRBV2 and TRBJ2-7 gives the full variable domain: EPEVTQTPSHQVTQMGQEVILRCVPISNHLYFYWYRQILGQKVEFLVSFYNNEISEKSEIFDDQFSVERPDGSNFTLKIRSTKLEDSAMYFCASIRAKAAEQYFGPGTRLTVT.

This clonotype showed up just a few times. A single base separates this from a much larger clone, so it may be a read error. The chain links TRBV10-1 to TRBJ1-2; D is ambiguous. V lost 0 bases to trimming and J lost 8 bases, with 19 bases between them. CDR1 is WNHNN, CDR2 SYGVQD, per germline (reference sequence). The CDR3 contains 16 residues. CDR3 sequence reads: CASSESRDRPLRGYTF. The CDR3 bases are TGCGCCAGCAGTGAGTCTAGGGATCGACCATTAAGAGGCTACACCTTC.

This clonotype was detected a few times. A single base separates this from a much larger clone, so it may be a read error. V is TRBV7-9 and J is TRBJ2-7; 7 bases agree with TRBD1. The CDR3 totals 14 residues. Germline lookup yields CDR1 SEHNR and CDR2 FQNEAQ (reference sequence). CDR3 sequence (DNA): TGTCCCAGCAGGGGCAACGAGGGGGCGGACGAGCAGTACTTC. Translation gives CPSRGNEGADEQYF. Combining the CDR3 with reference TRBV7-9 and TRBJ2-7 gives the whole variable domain DTGVSQNPRHKITKRGQNVTFRCDPISEHNRLYWYRQTLGQGPEFLTYFQNEAQLEKSRLLSDRFSAERPKGSFSTLEIQRTEQGDSAMYLCPSRGNEGADEQYFGPGTRLTVT.

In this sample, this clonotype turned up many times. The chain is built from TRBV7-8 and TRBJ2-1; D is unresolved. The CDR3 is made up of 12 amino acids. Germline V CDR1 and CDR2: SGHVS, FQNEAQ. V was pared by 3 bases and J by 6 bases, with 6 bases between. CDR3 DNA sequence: TGTGCCAGCAGCTTGATGGGCAATGAGCAGTTCTTC. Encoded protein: CASSLMGNEQFF.

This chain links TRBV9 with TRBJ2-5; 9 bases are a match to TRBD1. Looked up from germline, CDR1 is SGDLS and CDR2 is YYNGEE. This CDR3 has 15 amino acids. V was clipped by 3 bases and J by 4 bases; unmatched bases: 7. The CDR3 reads CASSGRDRVGETQYF. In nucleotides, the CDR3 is TGTGCCAGCAGCGGCCGGGACAGGGTAGGAGAGACCCAGTACTTC. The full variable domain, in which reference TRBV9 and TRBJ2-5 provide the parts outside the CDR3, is DSGVTQTPKHLITATGQRVTLRCSPRSGDLSVYWYQQSLDQGLQFLIQYYNGEERAKGNILERFSAQQFPDLHSELNLSSLELGDSALYFCASSGRDRVGETQYFGPGTRLLVL.

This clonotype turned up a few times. The CDR3: CASSSPGRSSHEQYF. In nucleotides, the CDR3 is TGTGCCAGCAGTTCACCGGGACGGAGTTCCCACGAGCAGTACTTC. The V gene is TRBV5-6, the J gene TRBJ2-7; tentatively, D is TRBD1 or TRBD2 (5 bases each). The CDR3 contains 15 residues. V dropped 5 bases and J dropped 5 bases, with 20 bases sitting between them. Germline V gene sequence: CDR1 SGHDT, CDR2 YYEEEE.

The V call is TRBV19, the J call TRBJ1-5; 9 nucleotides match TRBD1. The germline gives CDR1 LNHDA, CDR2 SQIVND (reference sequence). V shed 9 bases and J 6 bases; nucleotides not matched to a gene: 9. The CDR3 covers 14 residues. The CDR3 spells CARRTGQGPQPQHF. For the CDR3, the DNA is TGTGCCAGACGTACGGGACAGGGTCCTCAGCCCCAGCATTTT. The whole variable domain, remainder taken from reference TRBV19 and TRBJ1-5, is DGGITQSPKYLFRKEGQNVTLSCEQNLNHDAMYWYRQDPGQGLRLIYYSQIVNDFQKGDIAEGYSVSREKKESFPLTVTSAQKNPTAFYLCARRTGQGPQPQHFGDGTRLSIL.

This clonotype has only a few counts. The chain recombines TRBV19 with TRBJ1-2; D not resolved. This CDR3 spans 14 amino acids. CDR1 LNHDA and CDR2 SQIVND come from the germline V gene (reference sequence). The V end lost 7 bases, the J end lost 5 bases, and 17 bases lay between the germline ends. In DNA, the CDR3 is TGTGCCAGTACAAGTGACCCAGTGTTGTATGGCTACACCTTC. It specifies CASTSDPVLYGYTF.